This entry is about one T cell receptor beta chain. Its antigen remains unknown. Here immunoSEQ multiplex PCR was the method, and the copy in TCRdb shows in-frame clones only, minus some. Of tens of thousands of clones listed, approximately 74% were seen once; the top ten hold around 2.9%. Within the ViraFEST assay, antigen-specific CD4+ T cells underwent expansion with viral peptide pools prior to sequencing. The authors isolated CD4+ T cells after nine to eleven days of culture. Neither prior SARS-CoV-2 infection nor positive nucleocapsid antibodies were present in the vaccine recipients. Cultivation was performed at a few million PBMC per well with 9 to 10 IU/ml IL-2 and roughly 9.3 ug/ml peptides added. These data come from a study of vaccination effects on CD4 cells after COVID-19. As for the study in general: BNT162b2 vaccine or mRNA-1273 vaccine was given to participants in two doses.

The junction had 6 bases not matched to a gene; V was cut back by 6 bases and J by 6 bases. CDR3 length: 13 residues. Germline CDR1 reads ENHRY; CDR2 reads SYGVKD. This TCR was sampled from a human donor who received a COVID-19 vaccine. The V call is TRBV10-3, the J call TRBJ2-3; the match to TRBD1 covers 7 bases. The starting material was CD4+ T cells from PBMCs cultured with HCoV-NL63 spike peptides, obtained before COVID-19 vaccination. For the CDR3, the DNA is TGTGCCATCAGAGGACAGGAATTGGATACGCAGTATTTT. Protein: CAIRGQELDTQYF.